The TCR beta chain described here comes from a study of regulatory T cells. Autoimmunity was present in every CD3G-deficient patient, worse in two. CD4+ cells were sorted into CD25-high CD127-low regulatory cells and CD25-low CD127-high conventional cells. This clone appeared a few times. Its antigen is as yet unknown. Amplification used 52 TRBV primers and 13 TRBJ primers. The protocol was immunoSEQ multiplex PCR, while the TCRdb copy is restricted to in-frame clones and leaves out a portion. This sample has approximately 3,100 clones, with about 95% found just once. Findings of the study overall: Unique productive TRB reads were about tenfold lower in patient Treg samples than controls. CD3G-deficient patients' regulatory T cells showed reduced Shannon diversity versus autologous conventional CD4+ and control regulatory cells.

Germline CDR1 and CDR2: ENHRY and SYGVKD. The CDR3 covers 14 residues. V gave up 10 bases and J gave up 0 bases, with 10 bases separating them. This TCR derives from a person aged 18 to 30 with CD3G deficiency. Sequenced material: CD4+ Tregs sorted from blood. This chain connects TRBV10-3 to TRBJ1-6, with D possibly being TRBD1 (5 bases). This CDR3 is CATSGFSYNSPLHF. The CDR3 coding sequence is TGTGCCACATCAGGGTTCTCCTATAATTCACCCCTCCACTTT.